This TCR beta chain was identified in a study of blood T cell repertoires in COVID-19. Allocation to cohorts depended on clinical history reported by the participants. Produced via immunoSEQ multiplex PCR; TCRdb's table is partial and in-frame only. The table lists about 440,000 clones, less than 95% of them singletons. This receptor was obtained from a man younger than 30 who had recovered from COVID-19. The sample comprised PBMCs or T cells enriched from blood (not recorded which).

CDR3 amino acids: CASSESRGSPLHF. In DNA form, the CDR3 reads TGTGCCAGCAGTGAGAGTCGGGGGTCACCCCTCCACTTT. The chain employs TRBV6-1 and TRBJ1-6; D is perhaps TRBD1 (5 bases). CDR3 size: 13 residues. The ends were cut back, 3 bases at V and 10 bases at J, with 10 bases in the middle. Looked up from germline, CDR1 is MNHNS and CDR2 is SASEGT.